This is a list of T cell receptor beta chains from one sample in a study of siplizumab effects on memory and regulatory T cells. Here immunoSEQ multiplex PCR was the method, and the copy in TCRdb shows in-frame clones only, minus some. Of about 82,000 clones listed, around 90% are singletons. The sample was Tregs sorted from blood. Every receptor here comes from a human donor in good health. Both conserved end residues are trimmed from each CDR3. D genes are given only for firm matches.

V: TRBV4-3
J: TRBJ2-2
D: TRBD2
CDR3: ASSRGLAGGLGTGELF

V: TRBV5-6
J: TRBJ1-4
D: .
CDR3: ASLRRGTEKLF

V: TRBV6-5
J: TRBJ1-2
D: .
CDR3: ASSYIEGGIYGYT

V: TRBV4-2
J: TRBJ1-1
D: .
CDR3: ASSLRETGEAF

V: TRBV27
J: TRBJ1-6
D: .
CDR3: ASSLSSSYNSPLH

V: TRBV18
J: TRBJ2-7
D: .
CDR3: ASSPSTAGSVQLEQY

V: TRBV5-1
J: TRBJ2-3
D: .
CDR3: ASSLAGIGDTQY

V: TRBV6-5
J: TRBJ2-3
D: TRBD1
CDR3: ASRRQGFSTDTQY

V: TRBV10-3
J: TRBJ1-1
D: .
CDR3: AISEAGSTEAF

V: TRBV9
J: TRBJ2-1
D: TRBD1
CDR3: ASSVGGGQAAREQF

V: TRBV5-4
J: TRBJ2-7
D: TRBD1
CDR3: ASSPDPTGATYEQY

V: TRBV5-1
J: TRBJ1-6
D: .
CDR3: ASSYGTPGGDNSPLH

V: TRBV6-1
J: TRBJ2-7
D: .
CDR3: ASSEGGTRFYEQY

V: TRBV6-5
J: TRBJ2-3
D: .
CDR3: ASSRRAGSTDTQY

V: TRBV6-1
J: TRBJ1-1
D: TRBD1
CDR3: ASSEFKAGGKRAF

V: TRBV2
J: TRBJ1-1
D: .
CDR3: ASGQSGGVTEAF

V: TRBV6-4
J: TRBJ1-2
D: .
CDR3: ASSAGDTFYGYT

V: TRBV6-5
J: TRBJ1-5
D: .
CDR3: ASSYSVSNQPQH

V: TRBV10-3
J: TRBJ1-5
D: TRBD1
CDR3: AIRRGQGQPQH

V: TRBV5-6
J: TRBJ2-7
D: .
CDR3: ASGRPLTLHEQY

V: TRBV11-2
J: TRBJ2-5
D: .
CDR3: ASSLESGLVEETQY

V: TRBV6-5
J: TRBJ2-5
D: TRBD2
CDR3: ASSPSAGGGGTQY

V: TRBV4-3
J: TRBJ1-1
D: TRBD1
CDR3: ASSQETGTTEAF

V: TRBV7-9
J: TRBJ1-1
D: .
CDR3: ASSRGPTGFGTEAF

V: TRBV19
J: TRBJ2-1
D: .
CDR3: ATQVRGRAQF

V: TRBV5-4
J: TRBJ2-2
D: .
CDR3: ASSLHGNTGELF

V: TRBV25-1
J: TRBJ1-2
D: TRBD1
CDR3: ASSDGTGYNYGYT

V: TRBV7-8
J: TRBJ1-1
D: .
CDR3: ASSLLSNWAEAF

V: TRBV7-2
J: TRBJ2-3
D: TRBD1
CDR3: ASSRSIGTGTDTQY

V: TRBV5-5
J: TRBJ1-2
D: TRBD1
CDR3: ASSLKRQGINYGYT

V: TRBV7-2
J: TRBJ1-2
D: .
CDR3: ASRAGRGVYGIYT

V: TRBV7-3
J: TRBJ2-1
D: .
CDR3: ASSLGEALNEQF

V: TRBV19
J: TRBJ2-7
D: TRBD1
CDR3: ASSLKTGAYEQY

V: TRBV15
J: TRBJ1-5
D: .
CDR3: ATSRDLVVGQPQH

V: TRBV5-6
J: TRBJ2-7
D: .
CDR3: ASSQITGLWGYEQY